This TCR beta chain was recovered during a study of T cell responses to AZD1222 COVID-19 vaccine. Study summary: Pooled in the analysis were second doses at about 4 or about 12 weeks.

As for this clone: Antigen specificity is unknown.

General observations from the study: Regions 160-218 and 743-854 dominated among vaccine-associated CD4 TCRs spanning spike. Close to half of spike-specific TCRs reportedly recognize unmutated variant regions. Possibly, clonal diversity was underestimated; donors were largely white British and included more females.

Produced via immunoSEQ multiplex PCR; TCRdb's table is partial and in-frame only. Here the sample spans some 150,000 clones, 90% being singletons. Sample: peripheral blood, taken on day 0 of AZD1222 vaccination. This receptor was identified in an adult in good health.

CDR3 coding DNA: TGTGCCAGCAGCTTAATCGGCCCACTATCTGGAAACACCATATATTTT. This encodes CASSLIGPLSGNTIYF. The chain combines TRBV7-2 with TRBJ1-3, with D uncertain. Per germline, CDR1 SGHTA and CDR2 FQGNSA. This CDR3 has 16 residues. V shed 2 bases and J shed 1 base, with 12 bases lying between them.